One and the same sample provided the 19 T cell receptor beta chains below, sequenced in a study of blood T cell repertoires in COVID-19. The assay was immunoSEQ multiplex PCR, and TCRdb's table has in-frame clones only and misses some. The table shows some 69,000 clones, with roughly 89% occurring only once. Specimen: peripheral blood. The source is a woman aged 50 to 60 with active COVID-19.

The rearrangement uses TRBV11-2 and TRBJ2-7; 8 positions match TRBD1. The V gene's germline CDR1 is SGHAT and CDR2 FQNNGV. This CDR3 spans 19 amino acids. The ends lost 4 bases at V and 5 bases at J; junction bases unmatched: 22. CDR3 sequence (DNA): TGTGCCAGCAGCTCCCCTCCCGGGCAGGGGGCTTCATGGTTCAACGAGCAGTACTTC. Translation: CASSSPPGQGASWFNEQYF.

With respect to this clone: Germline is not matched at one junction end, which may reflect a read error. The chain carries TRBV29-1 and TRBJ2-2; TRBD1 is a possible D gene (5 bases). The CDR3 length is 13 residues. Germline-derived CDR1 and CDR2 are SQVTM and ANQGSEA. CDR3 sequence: CSAEPRATGELFF. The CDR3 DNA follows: TGCAGCGCTGAACCCAGGGCCACCGGGGAGCTGTTTTTT.

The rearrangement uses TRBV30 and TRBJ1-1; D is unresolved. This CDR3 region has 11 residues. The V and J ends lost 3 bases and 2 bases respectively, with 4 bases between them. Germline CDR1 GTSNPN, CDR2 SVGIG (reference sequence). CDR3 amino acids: CAWRLNTEAFF. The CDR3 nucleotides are TGTGCCTGGAGACTCAACACTGAAGCTTTCTTT.

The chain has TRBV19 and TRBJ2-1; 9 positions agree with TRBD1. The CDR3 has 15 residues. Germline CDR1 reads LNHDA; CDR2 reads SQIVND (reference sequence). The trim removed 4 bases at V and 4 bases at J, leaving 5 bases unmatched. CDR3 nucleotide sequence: TGTGCCAGTAGTAAGGCCGGGACAGGGTACAATGAGCAGTTCTTC. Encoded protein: CASSKAGTGYNEQFF.

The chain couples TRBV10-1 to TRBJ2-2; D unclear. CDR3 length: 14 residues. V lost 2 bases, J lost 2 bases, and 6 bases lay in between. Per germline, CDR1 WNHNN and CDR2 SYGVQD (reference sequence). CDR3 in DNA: TGCGCCAGCAGTGAGGGCTTAAACACCGGGGAGCTGTTTTTT. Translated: CASSEGLNTGELFF.

CDR3 bases: TGTGCCTGGAGTAACCCATTAGCGGGACCCACAGATACGCAGTATTTT. This gives the protein CAWSNPLAGPTDTQYF. The rearrangement joins TRBV30 to TRBJ2-3; 8 bases agree with TRBD2. The CDR3 contains 16 residues. The junction had 9 bases not matched to a gene; V was cut back by 2 bases and J by 2 bases. CDR1 is GTSNPN, CDR2 SVGIG, per germline (reference sequence).

CDR3 in amino acids: CASSYSYRGGYEQYF. CDR3 coding DNA: TGTGCCAGCAGTTACTCTTACAGGGGTGGGTACGAGCAGTACTTC. The rearrangement joins TRBV6-5 to TRBJ2-7; TRBD1 matches at 7 bases. V shed 0 bases, J shed 4 bases, and the junction held 6 bases outside the gene matches. CDR1 MNHEY and CDR2 SVGAGI come from the germline V gene. The CDR3 covers 15 residues.

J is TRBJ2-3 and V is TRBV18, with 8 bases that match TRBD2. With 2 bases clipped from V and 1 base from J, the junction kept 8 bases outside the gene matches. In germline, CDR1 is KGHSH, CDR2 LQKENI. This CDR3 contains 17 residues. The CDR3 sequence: CASSPVTRSGGTDTQYF. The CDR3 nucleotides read TGTGCCAGCTCACCAGTCACGCGTAGCGGGGGCACAGATACGCAGTATTTT.

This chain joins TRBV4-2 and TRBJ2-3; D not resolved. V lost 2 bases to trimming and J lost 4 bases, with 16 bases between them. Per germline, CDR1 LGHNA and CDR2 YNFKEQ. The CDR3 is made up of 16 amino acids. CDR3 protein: CASSQPLTVGSDTQYF. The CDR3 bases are TGTGCCAGCAGCCAACCTTTGACCGTGGGCTCAGATACGCAGTATTTT.

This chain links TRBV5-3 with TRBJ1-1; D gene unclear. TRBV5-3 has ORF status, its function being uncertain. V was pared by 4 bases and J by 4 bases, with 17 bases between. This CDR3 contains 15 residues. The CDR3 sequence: CARSPSPGSGTEAFF. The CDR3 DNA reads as TGTGCCAGAAGCCCCTCACCGGGTAGCGGCACTGAAGCTTTCTTT.

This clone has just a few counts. CDR3 sequence: CASSTGTGGSGANVLTF. CDR3 sequence (DNA): TGCGCCAGCAGCACCGGGACAGGGGGCTCTGGGGCCAACGTCCTGACTTTC. V is TRBV5-1 and J is TRBJ2-6; 11 bases are shared with TRBD1. The CDR3 loop spans 17 amino acids. The J segment lost 0 bases and the V segment lost 4 bases, leaving 3 bases of the junction unmatched. Germline V CDR1 and CDR2: SGHRS, YFSETQ.

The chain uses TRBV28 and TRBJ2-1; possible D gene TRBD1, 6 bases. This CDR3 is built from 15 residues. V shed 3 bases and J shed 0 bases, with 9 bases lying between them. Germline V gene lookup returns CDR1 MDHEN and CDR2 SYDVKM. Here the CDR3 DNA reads TGTGCCAGCAGTTTCCAGGGGAACTCCTACAATGAGCAGTTCTTC. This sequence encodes CASSFQGNSYNEQFF.

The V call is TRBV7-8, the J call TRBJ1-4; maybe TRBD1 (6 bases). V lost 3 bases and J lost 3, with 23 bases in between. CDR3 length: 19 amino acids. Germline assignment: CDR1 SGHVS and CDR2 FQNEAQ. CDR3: CASSLVLRGNFEANEKLFF. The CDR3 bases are TGTGCCAGCAGCTTGGTGCTCAGGGGTAATTTTGAGGCTAATGAAAAACTGTTTTTT.

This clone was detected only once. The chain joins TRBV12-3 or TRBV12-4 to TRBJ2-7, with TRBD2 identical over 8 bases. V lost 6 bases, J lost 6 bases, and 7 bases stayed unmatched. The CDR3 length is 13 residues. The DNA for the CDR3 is TGTGCCAGCAGCCGAGGACTAGCTCGCGAGCAGTACTTC. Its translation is CASSRGLAREQYF.

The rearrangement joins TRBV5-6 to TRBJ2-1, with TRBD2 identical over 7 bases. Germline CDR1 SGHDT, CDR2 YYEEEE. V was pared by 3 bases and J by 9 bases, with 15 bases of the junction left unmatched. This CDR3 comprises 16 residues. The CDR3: CASSSPRDYLVGEQFF. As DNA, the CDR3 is TGTGCCAGCAGCTCCCCTCGGGACTATTTGGTCGGTGAGCAGTTCTTC.

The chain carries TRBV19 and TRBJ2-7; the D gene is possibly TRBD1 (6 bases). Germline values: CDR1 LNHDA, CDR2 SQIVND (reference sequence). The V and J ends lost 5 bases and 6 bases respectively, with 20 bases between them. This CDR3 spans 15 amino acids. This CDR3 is CASSVTGTPEGEQYF. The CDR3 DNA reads TGTGCCAGTAGTGTGACAGGCACCCCCGAAGGCGAGCAGTACTTC.

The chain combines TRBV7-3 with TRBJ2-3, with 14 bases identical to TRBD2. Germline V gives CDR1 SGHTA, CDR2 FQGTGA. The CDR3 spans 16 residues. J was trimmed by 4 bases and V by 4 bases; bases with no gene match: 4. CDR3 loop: CASSSRLAGGADTQYF. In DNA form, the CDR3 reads TGTGCCAGCAGCTCTCGACTAGCGGGAGGGGCAGATACGCAGTATTTT.

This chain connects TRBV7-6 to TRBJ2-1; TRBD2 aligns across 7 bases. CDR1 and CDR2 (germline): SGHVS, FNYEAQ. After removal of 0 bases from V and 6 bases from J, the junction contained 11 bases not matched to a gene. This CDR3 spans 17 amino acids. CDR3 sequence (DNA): TGTGCCAGCAGCTTAGCGCGTGGGGCGGGAGAGCGCAATGAGCAGTTCTTC. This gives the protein CASSLARGAGERNEQFF.

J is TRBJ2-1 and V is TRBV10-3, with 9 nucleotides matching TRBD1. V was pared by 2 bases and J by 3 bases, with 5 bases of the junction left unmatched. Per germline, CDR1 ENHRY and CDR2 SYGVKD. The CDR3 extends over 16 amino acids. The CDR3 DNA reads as TGTGCCATCAGTGAGGGGGGACAGGGCTACTACAATGAGCAGTTCTTC. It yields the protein CAISEGGQGYYNEQFF.